These 6 T cell receptor beta chains share one sample of origin, sequenced in a study of brain T cells in children with intractable seizures. The data were produced by immunoSEQ multiplex PCR, yet TCRdb's version contains in-frame clones alone and is incomplete. Of roughly 80,000 clones listed, more than 85% were seen once; the top ten hold roughly 1.5%. The sequencing used peripheral blood, collected at surgery. These receptors came from a boy in the first two years of life with tuberous sclerosis and intractable seizures.

This chain uses TRBV18 with TRBJ2-7; D unclear. The CDR3 totals 13 residues. Trimming pared 3 bases from V and 5 bases from J, leaving 11 bases between. Germline V CDR1 and CDR2: KGHSH, LQKENI. As DNA, the CDR3 is TGTGCCAGCTCACCTCAGGCGGAAAACGAGCAGTACTTC. Translating gives CASSPQAENEQYF.

This clone appeared a single time. The V and J genes are TRBV2 and TRBJ1-2; perhaps TRBD1 as D (6 bases). CDR3 length equals 13 residues. The germline V gene has CDR1 SNHLY and CDR2 FYNNEI. V was clipped by 6 bases and J by 7 bases, with 15 bases between them. The CDR3 is CASRGGGEGGYTF. The CDR3 DNA follows: TGTGCCAGCAGGGGCGGGGGCGAGGGTGGCTACACCTTC.

This chain joins TRBV27 and TRBJ2-6; possibly TRBD2 for D (5 bases). The CDR3 sequence is 15 residues long. CDR1 is MNHEY and CDR2 is SMNVEV in the germline V gene (reference sequence). V gave up 5 bases and J gave up 6 bases, with 14 bases separating them. As DNA, the CDR3 is TGTGCCAGCAGTATCCGGACTGGTAAGGCCAACGTCCTGACTTTC. It specifies CASSIRTGKANVLTF.

This sequence joins TRBV2 and TRBJ1-6; D call uncertain. The length of the CDR3 is 10 residues. Trimming left V 5 bases short and J 15 bases short, with 8 bases between. Germline CDR1 SNHLY, CDR2 FYNNEI. The CDR3 reads CASSLASLHF. The CDR3 coding sequence is TGTGCCAGCAGTCTCGCCAGCCTCCACTTT.

This sequence joins TRBV9 and TRBJ2-7; TRBD1 matches 7 bases. The V segment lost 0 bases and the J segment 0 bases; nucleotides outside the gene matches: 3. The CDR3 sequence is 15 residues long. Germline assignment: CDR1 SGDLS and CDR2 YYNGEE. CDR3 in DNA: TGTGCCAGCAGCGTAGGCCAGGGGGTCTCCTACGAGCAGTACTTC. This codes for CASSVGQGVSYEQYF.

This chain uses TRBV5-1 with TRBJ2-3; 9 bases map to TRBD1. J lost 6 bases, V lost 0 bases, and 5 bases had no gene match. This CDR3 is 15 amino acids long. Germline-derived CDR1 and CDR2 are SGHRS and YFSETQ. CDR3 DNA sequence: TGCGCCAGCAGCTTGGGGGACAGGGACATGGATACGCAGTATTTT. Its translation is CASSLGDRDMDTQYF.